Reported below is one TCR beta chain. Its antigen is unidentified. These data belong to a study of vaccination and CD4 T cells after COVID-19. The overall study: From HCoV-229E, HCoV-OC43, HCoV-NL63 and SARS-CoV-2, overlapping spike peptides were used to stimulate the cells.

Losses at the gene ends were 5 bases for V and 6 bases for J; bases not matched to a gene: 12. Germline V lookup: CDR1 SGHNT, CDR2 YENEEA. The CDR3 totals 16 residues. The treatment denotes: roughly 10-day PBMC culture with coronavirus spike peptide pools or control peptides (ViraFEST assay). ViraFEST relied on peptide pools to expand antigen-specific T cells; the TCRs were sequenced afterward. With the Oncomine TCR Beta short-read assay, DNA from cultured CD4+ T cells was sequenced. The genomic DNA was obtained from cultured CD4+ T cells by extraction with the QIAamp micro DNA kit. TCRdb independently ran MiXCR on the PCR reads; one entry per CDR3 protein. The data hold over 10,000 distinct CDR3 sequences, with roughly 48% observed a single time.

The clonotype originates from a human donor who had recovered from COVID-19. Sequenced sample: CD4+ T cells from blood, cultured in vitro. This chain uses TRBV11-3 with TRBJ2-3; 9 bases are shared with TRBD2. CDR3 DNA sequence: TGTGCCAGCAGCCTAGGGCGGCGGGAGGGCCTGGATACGCAGTATTTT. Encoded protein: CASSLGRREGLDTQYF.